Sequencing of this T cell receptor beta chain was carried out in a study of blood T cell repertoires in COVID-19. Study-level information: Sites across the United States, Italy and Spain contributed samples from acute and convalescent COVID-19. T cells, B-cell-depleted T cells, or PBMCs provided the cDNA or gDNA that served as material.

As originally analysed: Using reference gene primer amplification, nucleated cell counts were estimated. The data were produced by immunoSEQ multiplex PCR, yet TCRdb's version contains in-frame clones alone and is incomplete. V, J and clone size derive from that table, while D and trimming were established from the DNA sequence. Of under 200,000 clones in the sample, 83% are singletons; the top ten hold approximately 2%. V lost 5 bases and J 3 bases, leaving 11 bases between the germline ends. CDR3 size: 13 residues. The chain couples TRBV12-3 or TRBV12-4 to TRBJ2-7, with D perhaps TRBD1 (7 bases). The source of this sequence is a woman older than 75 with acute or convalescent COVID-19. Sequenced sample: peripheral blood. The CDR3 region is CASSGGTDYEQYF. CDR3 DNA sequence: TGTGCCAGCAGTGGCGGGACAGACTACGAGCAGTACTTC.